The 15 T cell receptor beta chains reported below all come from one sample, sequenced in a study of blood T cells in healthy people across ages. The authors ran a second PCR of about 7 to 12 cycles using a sample-barcoded 5' primer and a J-beta primer mix. TCRdb fed the 5' RACE reads into MiXCR, producing one record per CDR3 protein. The table shows roughly 800,000 distinct CDR3 sequences, with around 34% occurring only once. Sequenced: blood. Receptors originate from a man between 18 and 29 years old in good health.

The table lists this clonotype with a few counts. The rearrangement links TRBV20-1 to TRBJ2-1; 12 nucleotides match TRBD2. Germline V CDR1 and CDR2: DFQATT, SNEGSKA (reference sequence). Unmatched junction bases numbered 13, after V lost 5 bases and J lost 5 bases. The CDR3 is made up of 17 amino acids. The CDR3 loop is CSASTSGGSYWHNEQFF. The CDR3 nucleotides read TGCAGTGCTTCCACTAGCGGGGGGAGCTATTGGCACAATGAGCAGTTCTTC.

This chain uses TRBV6-5 with TRBJ1-5; TRBD1 matches at 10 bases. The CDR3 loop spans 18 amino acids. Per germline, CDR1 MNHEY and CDR2 SVGAGI. V gave up 4 bases and J gave up 1 base; unmatched junction bases: 10. The CDR3 loop is CASSSRDRGAMSNQPQHF. The CDR3 nucleotides are TGTGCCAGCAGTTCCCGGGACAGGGGAGCCATGAGCAATCAGCCCCAGCATTTT.

The sample holds a few counts of this clonotype. A much bigger clone sits one base away, suggesting this may be a read error. This chain connects TRBV12-3 or TRBV12-4 to TRBJ2-1; D perhaps matches TRBD1 (5 bases). The end of the DNA fits TRBJ2-5 better, so the J call may be wrong. CDR3 length: 13 amino acids. The CDR3 region has the DNA TGTGCCAGCAGTCAGGGCTTACGAGAGACCCAGTACTTC. Its translation: CASSQGLRETQYF.

This clonotype has ten or more counts. The rearrangement joins TRBV20-1 to TRBJ1-2; 7 bases fit TRBD1. The CDR3 runs to 14 residues. Germline lookup yields CDR1 DFQATT and CDR2 SNEGSKA (reference sequence). V was pared by 0 bases and J by 4 bases, with 5 bases of the junction left unmatched. CDR3 DNA: TGCAGTGCTAGAGATGCAGGGGGTTTCTATGGCTACACCTTC. It yields the protein CSARDAGGFYGYTF.

Note on this clonotype: A read error is possible here, since a much larger clone lies one base away. This chain joins TRBV4-3 and TRBJ2-1; 9 bases align to TRBD2. Per the germline V gene, CDR1 is LGHNA and CDR2 is YSLEER. This CDR3 is built from 16 residues. As DNA, the CDR3 is TGCGTCAGCAGCCAAGGCGCTAGCGGGGAATACAATGAGCAGTTCTTC. Translating gives CVSSQGASGEYNEQFF.

This clonotype was counted only a few times. The chain has TRBV7-2 and TRBJ1-1; no firm D call. The CDR3 loop spans 17 amino acids. The V end lost 5 bases, the J end lost 1 base, and 20 bases lay between the germline ends. Germline V lookup: CDR1 SGHTA, CDR2 FQGNSA. The CDR3 region is CASSPVPQVDGNTEAFF. The CDR3 region has the DNA TGTGCCAGCAGCCCCGTTCCCCAGGTCGATGGGAACACTGAAGCTTTCTTT.

This chain joins TRBV6-2 or TRBV6-3 and TRBJ1-4; tentative D call: TRBD1 (6 bases). The CDR3 has 15 residues. V was trimmed by 6 bases and J by 2 bases, leaving 13 bases between them. Germline V gene sequence: CDR1 MNHEY, CDR2 SVGEGT. The CDR3 DNA sequence: TGTGCCAGCAGCAAAACAGGGACCACTAATGAAAAACTGTTTTTT. Translated: CASSKTGTTNEKLFF.

The chain is built from TRBV4-1 and TRBJ2-5; D may correspond to TRBD1 or TRBD2 (6 bases each). This CDR3 contains 15 residues. Germline assignment: CDR1 MGHRA and CDR2 YSYEKL. V was trimmed by 1 base and J by 2 bases, leaving 11 bases between them. This CDR3 is CASSQGGASQETQYF. As DNA, the CDR3 is TGCGCCAGCAGCCAAGGGGGGGCATCACAAGAGACCCAGTACTTC.

The rearrangement uses TRBV7-2 and TRBJ2-1; no reliable D call. The tail of the sequence fits TRBJ2-7 better, so the J call may be wrong. Germline V CDR1 and CDR2: SGHTA, FQGNSA. CDR3 length: 14 amino acids. CDR3 residues: CASKVGLPYNEQYF. The CDR3 DNA is TGTGCCAGCAAGGTCGGTCTCCCCTACAATGAGCAGTACTTC.

The J gene is TRBJ1-5, the V gene TRBV28, with 7 bases lining up with TRBD1. Germline CDR1 and CDR2: MDHEN and SYDVKM. V lost 3 bases, J lost 6 bases, and 17 bases stayed unmatched. The CDR3 totals 18 residues. The CDR3 region is CASSLGATGLRLGQPQHF. CDR3 in DNA: TGTGCCAGCAGTTTGGGAGCGACAGGGCTTCGACTCGGTCAGCCCCAGCATTTT.

The sample holds many counts of this clonotype. V and J are TRBV29-1 and TRBJ1-2; a weak D match, TRBD1 (5 bases). V was cut by 4 bases and J by 0 bases, with 12 bases left in between. Germline V gene sequence: CDR1 SQVTM, CDR2 ANQGSEA. This CDR3 is 14 amino acids long. The CDR3 sequence: CSVVEGLPNYGYTF. The CDR3, as DNA: TGCAGCGTTGTTGAGGGACTACCTAACTATGGCTACACCTTC.

This clonotype was detected only a few times. V and J are TRBV2 and TRBJ1-1; D not resolved. CDR3 length: 14 residues. V was shortened by 9 bases and J by 2 bases, with 16 bases between the two germline ends. Per germline, CDR1 SNHLY and CDR2 FYNNEI. Written as DNA, the CDR3 is TGTGCCAGGGACCTTCCGGAGGGAAACACTGAAGCTTTCTTT. It is translated as CARDLPEGNTEAFF.

This clonotype was picked up many times. This chain links TRBV20-1 with TRBJ2-5, with TRBD1 matching over 8 bases. Germline values: CDR1 DFQATT, CDR2 SNEGSKA (reference sequence). The CDR3 has 12 residues. This CDR3 reads CSARGPQETQYF. As DNA, the CDR3 is TGCAGCGCCAGGGGGCCTCAAGAGACCCAGTACTTC.

J is TRBJ1-2 and V is TRBV20-1; the D gene is possibly TRBD1 (6 bases). Germline V gene lookup returns CDR1 DFQATT and CDR2 SNEGSKA (reference sequence). Deletions cut 1 base from V and 8 bases from J, with 26 bases between. This CDR3 is built from 17 residues. CDR3 region: CSARVTGTTGSEVGYTF. CDR3 coding DNA: TGCAGTGCTAGAGTCACCGGGACAACAGGTTCCGAGGTCGGCTACACCTTC.

V and J are TRBV5-1 and TRBJ1-1; D unclear. The CDR3 length is 15 residues. V was clipped by 6 bases and J by 0 bases, with 15 bases between them. Germline CDR1 is SGHRS and CDR2 is YFSETQ. CDR3 protein: CASTRLGEMNTEAFF. CDR3 DNA sequence: TGCGCCAGCACCCGACTCGGGGAAATGAACACTGAAGCTTTCTTT.